The sequence of this T cell receptor (beta chain) was determined in a study of T cell responses to AZD1222 COVID-19 vaccine. Findings and limits, study-wide: Breadth and depth of Spike-specific TCRs rose after two AZD1222 doses. Donors in the cohort were predominantly white British and more often female, and clonal diversity was possibly underestimated.

Trimming cost V 8 bases and J 1 base; bases outside gene matches: 7. The CDR3 has 13 amino acids. Germline V CDR1 and CDR2: GTSNPN, SVGIG (reference sequence). With regard to this clone: The antigen is undetermined.

The repertoire was sequenced with immunoSEQ multiplex PCR; TCRdb's copy has only in-frame clones and lacks some. This repertoire shows 150,000 to 200,000 clones, 92% found once; its top ten account for more than 1%. J is TRBJ2-5 and V is TRBV30; TRBD1 matches 7 bases. The receptor comes from an adult who received the AZD1222 COVID-19 vaccine. This specimen consisted of peripheral blood, obtained 28 days after the second AZD1222 dose. The CDR3 protein is CAGDRTFQETQYF. DNA for the CDR3: TGTGCCGGGGACAGAACCTTCCAAGAGACCCAGTACTTC.